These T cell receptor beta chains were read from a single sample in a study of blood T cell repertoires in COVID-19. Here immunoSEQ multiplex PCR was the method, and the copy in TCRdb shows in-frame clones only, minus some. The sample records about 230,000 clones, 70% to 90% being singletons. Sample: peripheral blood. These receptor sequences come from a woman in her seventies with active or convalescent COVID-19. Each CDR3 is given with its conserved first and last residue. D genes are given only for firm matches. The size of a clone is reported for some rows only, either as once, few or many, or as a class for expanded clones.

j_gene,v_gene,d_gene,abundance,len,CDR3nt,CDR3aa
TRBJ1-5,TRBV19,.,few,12,TGTGCCAGTAGTCCTCAGGTGCAGCCCCAGCATTTT,CASSPQVQPQHF
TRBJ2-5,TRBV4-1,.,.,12,TGCGCCAGCAGCCAAGAGACGGGGACCCAGTACTTC,CASSQETGTQYF
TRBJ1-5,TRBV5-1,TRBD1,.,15,TGCGCCAGCAGCCCCGGGACAGACCTTTTGGAGCCCCAGCATTTT,CASSPGTDLLEPQHF
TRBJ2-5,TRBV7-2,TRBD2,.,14,TGTGCCAGCAGCTCCCTCCGGGGAGGGGAGACCCAGTACTTC,CASSSLRGGETQYF
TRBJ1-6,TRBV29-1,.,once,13,TGCAGCGCCAGGACAAACCAGGCATCACCCCTCCACTTT,CSARTNQASPLHF
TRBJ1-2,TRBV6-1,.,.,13,TGTGCCAGCAGTGAAAGTACGCGAGGTGGCTACACCTTC,CASSESTRGGYTF
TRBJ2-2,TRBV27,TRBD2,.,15,TGTGCCAGCAGTTTGGGTGGGAGGGACACCGGGGAGCTGTTTTTT,CASSLGGRDTGELFF
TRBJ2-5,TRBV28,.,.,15,TGTGCCAGCAGTTTTGCGGTGGCCGGGGAGGAGACCCAGTACTTC,CASSFAVAGEETQYF
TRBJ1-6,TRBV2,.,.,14,TGTGCCAGCAGTGACAGCGTAGGCAATTCACCCCTCCACTTT,CASSDSVGNSPLHF
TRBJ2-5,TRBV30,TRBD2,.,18,TGTGCCTGGAGTGTACGAAGAGTGCTAGCGGGATCCGTGGAGACCCAGTACTTC,CAWSVRRVLAGSVETQYF
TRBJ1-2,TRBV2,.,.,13,TGTGCCAGCAGACAGGCGGCCAACTATGGCTACACCTTC,CASRQAANYGYTF
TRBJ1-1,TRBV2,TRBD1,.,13,TGTGCCAGCAGATTGACAGGGAAGACTGAAGCTTTCTTT,CASRLTGKTEAFF
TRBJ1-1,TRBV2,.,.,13,TGTGCCAGCAGTGCGGGGAGGGGCACTGAAGCTTTCTTT,CASSAGRGTEAFF
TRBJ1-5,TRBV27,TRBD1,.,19,TGTGCCAGCGAGTCCCGGGACAGGTGCTATCTTCTTCGCAATCAGCCCCAGCATTTT,CASESRDRCYLLRNQPQHF
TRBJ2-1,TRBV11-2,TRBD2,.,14,TGTGCCAGCAGCTTAGTGAGCGGGAGGAATGAGCAGTTCTTC,CASSLVSGRNEQFF
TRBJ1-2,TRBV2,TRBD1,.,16,TGTGCCAGCAGACGTACAGGGGGCATTCTCGGCTATGGCTACACCTTC,CASRRTGGILGYGYTF
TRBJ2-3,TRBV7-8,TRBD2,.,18,TGTGCCAGCAGCTACGGGACTAGCGGGTATCCTAGCACAGATACGCAGTATTTT,CASSYGTSGYPSTDTQYF
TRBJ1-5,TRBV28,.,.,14,TGTGCCAGCAGTTTGGGAAGGGAGAATCAGCCCCAGCATTTT,CASSLGRENQPQHF
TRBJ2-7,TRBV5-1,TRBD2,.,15,TGCGCCAGCAGCCGGACTAGCGGGAGTTCCTACGAGCAGTACTTC,CASSRTSGSSYEQYF
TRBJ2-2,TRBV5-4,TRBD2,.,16,TGTGCCAGCAGCTCTTTGGCGGGGGCGAACACCGGGGAGCTGTTTTTT,CASSSLAGANTGELFF
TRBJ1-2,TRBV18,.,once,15,TGTGCCAGCTCACTTTCCGGGATGGAGAACTATGGCTACACCTTC,CASSLSGMENYGYTF
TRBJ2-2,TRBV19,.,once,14,TGTGCCAGTAGTATAGATTATCTCACCGGGGAGCTGTTTTTT,CASSIDYLTGELFF
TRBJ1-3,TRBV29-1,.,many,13,TGCAGCGTCACGGGGGACTCTGGAAACACCATGTATTTT,CSVTGDSGNTMYF
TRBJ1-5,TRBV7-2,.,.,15,TGTGCCAGCAGCTTCGTCGGGGGACTAAATCAGCCCCAGCATTTT,CASSFVGGLNQPQHF
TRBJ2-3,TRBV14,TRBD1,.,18,TGTGCCAGCAGCCACAAACGCGGAGGACAGGGGACGACAGATACGCAGTATTTT,CASSHKRGGQGTTDTQYF
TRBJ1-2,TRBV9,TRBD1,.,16,TGTGCCAGCAGCGTGTTGGGGACAGCTGGGGACTATGGCTACACCTTC,CASSVLGTAGDYGYTF
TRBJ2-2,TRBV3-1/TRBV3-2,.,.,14,TGTGCCAGCAGCCAAGCGAGACATTCGGGGGAGCTGTTTTTT,CASSQARHSGELFF
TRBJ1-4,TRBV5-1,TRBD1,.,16,TGCGCCAGCAGCTTAAACGCCGGGACAGGGAATGAAAAACTGTTTTTT,CASSLNAGTGNEKLFF
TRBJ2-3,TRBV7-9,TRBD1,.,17,TGTGCCAGCAGCTCCAGGACAGGGCGGCCTAGCACAGATACGCAGTATTTT,CASSSRTGRPSTDTQYF
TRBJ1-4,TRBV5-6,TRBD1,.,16,TGTGCCAGCAGCTGGACGGGACAGGGGAGTGTTGAAAAACTGTTTTTT,CASSWTGQGSVEKLFF
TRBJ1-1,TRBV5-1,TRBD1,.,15,TGCGCCAGCAGTCTGACAGGGGCCCCGAACACTGAAGCTTTCTTT,CASSLTGAPNTEAFF
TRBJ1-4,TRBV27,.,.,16,TGTGCCAGCAGGATCGACACAGCGGCACCAAATGAAAAACTGTTTTTT,CASRIDTAAPNEKLFF
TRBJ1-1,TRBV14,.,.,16,TGTGCCAGCAGCCAAGAGCGGTACAGGGTGAACACTGAAGCTTTCTTT,CASSQERYRVNTEAFF
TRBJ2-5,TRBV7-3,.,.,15,TGTGCCAGCAGCTTAGGCATTGGAGGGCCGGAGACCCAGTACTTC,CASSLGIGGPETQYF
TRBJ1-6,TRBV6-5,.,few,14,TGTGCCACCACGGCGGACTTTATCAGTTCACCCCTCCACTTT,CATTADFISSPLHF
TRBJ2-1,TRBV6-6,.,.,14,TGTGCCAGCAGTTACCCTATGACTGGCGAGGAGCAGTTCTTC,CASSYPMTGEEQFF
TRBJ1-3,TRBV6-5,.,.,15,TGTGCCAGCAGCCCCGGTGCCAGGGCAGGAAACACCATATATTTT,CASSPGARAGNTIYF
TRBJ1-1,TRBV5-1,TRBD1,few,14,TGCGCCAGCAGCTCGGGACAGGAGCACCTTTCGGCTTTCTTT,CASSSGQEHLSAFF
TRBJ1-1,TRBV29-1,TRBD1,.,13,TGCAGCGGGGGGACAGGGGCGAACACTGAAGCTTTCTTT,CSGGTGANTEAFF
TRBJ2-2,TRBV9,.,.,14,TGTGCCAGCAGCGCCGTTTCTCTATTCGGGGAGCTGTTTTTT,CASSAVSLFGELFF
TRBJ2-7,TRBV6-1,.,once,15,TGTGCCAGCAGTGAAGTAACAGCCGGGAACTACGAGCAGTACTTC,CASSEVTAGNYEQYF
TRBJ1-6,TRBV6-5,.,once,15,TGTGCCAGCAAGCCCCGGGAGGCGGTAAATTCACCCCTCCACTTT,CASKPREAVNSPLHF
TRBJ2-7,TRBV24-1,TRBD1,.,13,TGTGCCACCAGGGGCCCAACAGGGGGCGAGCAGTACTTC,CATRGPTGGEQYF
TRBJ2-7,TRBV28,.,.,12,TGTGCCAGCAGTTTGCTTACTGGCGAGCAGTACTTC,CASSLLTGEQYF
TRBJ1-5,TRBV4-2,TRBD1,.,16,TGTGCCAGCAGCCAAGACGACAGGGGCGGCAATCAGCCCCAGCATTTT,CASSQDDRGGNQPQHF
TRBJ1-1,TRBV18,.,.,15,TGTGCCAGCTCACCGAGGGGGGGCGGTGGGACTGAAGCTTTCTTT,CASSPRGGGGTEAFF
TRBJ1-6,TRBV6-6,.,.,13,TGTGCCAGCAGGCCCCAGGGGACGGGACCCCTCCACTTT,CASRPQGTGPLHF
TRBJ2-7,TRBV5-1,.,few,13,TGCGCCAGCAGCTTTGGCCTCTCCTACGAGCAGTACTTC,CASSFGLSYEQYF
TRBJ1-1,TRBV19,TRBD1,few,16,TGTGCCAGTAGTATCCAGGGGGCGATGATGAACACTGAAGCTTTCTTT,CASSIQGAMMNTEAFF
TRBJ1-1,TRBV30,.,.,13,TGTGCCTGGAGTGGACACCTGAACACTGAAGCTTTCTTT,CAWSGHLNTEAFF
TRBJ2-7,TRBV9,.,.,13,TGTGCCAGCAGCGTGGGCCCGCCCAACGAGCAGTACTTC,CASSVGPPNEQYF
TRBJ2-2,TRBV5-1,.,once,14,TGCGCCAGCTACAGGGAAACGAACACCGGGGAGCTGTTTTTT,CASYRETNTGELFF
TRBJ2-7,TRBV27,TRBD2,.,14,TGTGCCAGCAGTTTACTAGCGGGCTCCTACGAGCAGTACTTC,CASSLLAGSYEQYF
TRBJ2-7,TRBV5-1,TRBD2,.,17,TGCGCCAGCAGCTTTTCAGCGCTAGCGGGAGTGAGGAACGAGCAGTACTTC,CASSFSALAGVRNEQYF